This T cell receptor (beta chain) was captured by sequencing in a study of OX40 agonist ivuxolimab in advanced cancers. In terms of the full investigation: Ivuxolimab was an agonistic, fully human IgG2 monoclonal antibody directed against OX40 (CD134), a costimulatory receptor. Intravenous ivuxolimab was administered to patients every 2 weeks at six dose levels: 0.01, 0.1, 0.3, 1.5, 3 and 10 mg/kg. Of the approximately 50 dose-escalation patients, hepatocellular carcinoma was present in around 20, melanoma in some 15, renal cell carcinoma in 9 and head and neck cancer in 9. A male proportion of roughly 80% and a mean age of approximately 62 years, ranging from 23 to 79, were recorded for the dose-escalation cohort. Prior anti-PD-1, anti-PD-L1 or anti-CTLA-4 therapy was permitted, and less than 45% of dose-escalation patients had received checkpoint inhibitors. Partial responses occurred in three dose-escalation patients: two with cutaneous melanoma and one with hepatocellular carcinoma. Peripheral TCRbeta sequencing was intended to test whether TCR sequence diversity was altered and clonal T-cell expansion was caused by ivuxolimab. The paper reports the monotherapy dose-escalation portion (N of about 50 patients) of the phase I ivuxolimab trial. Study-wide conclusions, independent of this receptor: At doses of 0.1 to 3.0 mg/kg, clonal expansion of both CD4+ and CD8+ blood T cells was observed from baseline to week 6. Low levels of normalized T-cell clonal expansion were also seen in some patients who did not respond. After ivuxolimab, expanded clones were on average more numerous among CD8+ T cells than among CD4+ T cells. The antigen specificity of the clonally expanded peripheral T cells was not determined. In the 0.1-3.0 mg/kg groups, partial responders had among the lowest normalized peripheral clonal expansion, particularly in CD8+ T cells.

Genomic DNA was extracted from sorted cells for sequencing of the TCRbeta CDR3 region. The immunoSEQ Assay was used to sequence the TCRbeta CDR3 regions. Imported from immuneACCESS, the table was reduced by TCRdb to in-frame sequences with V and J called. These copies leave out some clones; in studies compared against another copy, an unresolved V gene accounts for under half, and the cause of the remainder is not known. Counted in this sample were 30,000 or so clones; 70% to 90% of them appeared once. The top ten clonotypes cover under 20% of the sample. The germline V gene (reference sequence) provides CDR1 PRHDT and CDR2 FYEKMQ. Taken from cysteine to phenylalanine, the CDR3 has 14 residues. The read is trimmed to its CDR3 DNA, 42 bases read in frame from base 1. V loses 3 bases of germline sequence and J loses 0 bases, and the interval between the two ends is 8 bases. With regard to this clone: Its antigen target is currently unknown. No much larger clone is present one base from it, and per-base qualities are unavailable.

Patients with autoimmune disease history or receiving systemic immunosuppression were excluded from the trial. Peripheral blood for TCR sequencing was collected from all dose cohorts at baseline, on cycle 4 day 1, and on cycle 7 day 1. The samples were taken from a phase I, first-in-human, multicenter, open-label dose-escalation trial of ivuxolimab. Adults with locally advanced or metastatic head and neck squamous cell, hepatocellular, melanoma or renal cell carcinoma were enrolled in the trial. Before TCR sequencing, CD4+ T cells and CD8+ T cells were sorted from peripheral blood as separate populations.

The sequencing used CD4+ or CD8+ T cells sorted from blood, collected in a trial of the OX40 agonist ivuxolimab. The chain links TRBV13 with TRBJ1-1; a confident D gene designation cannot be given. This receptor was taken from an adult with an advanced solid tumor such as melanoma, head and neck, liver or kidney cancer. The CDR3 in this case is CASSFGSVNTEAFF. In nucleotide form, the sequence is TGTGCCAGCAGCTTCGGCAGTGTGAACACTGAAGCTTTCTTT.